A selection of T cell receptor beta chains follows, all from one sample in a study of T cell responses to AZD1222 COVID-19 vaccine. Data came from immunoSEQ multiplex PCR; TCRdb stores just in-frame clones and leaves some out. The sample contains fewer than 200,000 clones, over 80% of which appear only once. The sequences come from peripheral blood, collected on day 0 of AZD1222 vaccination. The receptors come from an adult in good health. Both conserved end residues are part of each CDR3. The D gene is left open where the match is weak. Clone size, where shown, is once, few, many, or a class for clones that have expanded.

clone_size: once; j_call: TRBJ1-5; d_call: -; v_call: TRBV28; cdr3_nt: TGTGCCAGCAGTTTAGGGACGGACCAGGGTCCCCAGCATTTT; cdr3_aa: CASSLGTDQGPQHF
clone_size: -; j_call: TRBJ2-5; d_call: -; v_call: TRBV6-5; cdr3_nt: TGTGCCAGCATGGGGGACGGTCGAGAGACCCAGTACTTC; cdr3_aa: CASMGDGRETQYF
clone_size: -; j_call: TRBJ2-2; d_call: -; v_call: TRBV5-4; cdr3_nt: TGTGCCAACGGACCGTTGGTATCGAACACCGGGGAGCTGTTTTTT; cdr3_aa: CANGPLVSNTGELFF
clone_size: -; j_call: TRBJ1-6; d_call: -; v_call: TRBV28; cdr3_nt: TGTGCCAGCAGTCAGGTCTCCTATAATTCACCCCTCCACTTT; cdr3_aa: CASSQVSYNSPLHF
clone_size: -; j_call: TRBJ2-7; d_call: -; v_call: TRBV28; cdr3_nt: TGTGCCAGCAGCCCCCCCGGACAGACCTACGAGCAGTACTTC; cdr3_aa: CASSPPGQTYEQYF
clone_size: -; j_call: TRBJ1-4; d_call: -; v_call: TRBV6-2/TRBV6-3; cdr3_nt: TGTGCCAGCAGTTACGCCGGCGGTATTAATGAAAAACTGTTTTTT; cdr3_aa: CASSYAGGINEKLFF
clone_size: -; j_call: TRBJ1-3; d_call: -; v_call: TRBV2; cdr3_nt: TGTGCCAGCAGAGTACAGGGCTCTCGCCGAAACACCATATATTTT; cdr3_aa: CASRVQGSRRNTIYF
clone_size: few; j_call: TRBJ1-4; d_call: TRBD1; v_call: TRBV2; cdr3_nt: TGTGCCAGCAGAAGGACAGGCGACGGCGAAAAACTGTTTTTT; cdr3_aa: CASRRTGDGEKLFF
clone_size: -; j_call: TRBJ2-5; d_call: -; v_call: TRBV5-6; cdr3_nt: TGTGCCAGCACACCTCCTAACCCGGGAGAGACCCAGTACTTC; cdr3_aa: CASTPPNPGETQYF
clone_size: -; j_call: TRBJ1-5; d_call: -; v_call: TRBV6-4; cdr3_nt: TGTGCCAGCAGTGACTCAAGCGGGGCAGGAACCCGACCCTATAGCAATCAGCCCCAGCATTTT; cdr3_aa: CASSDSSGAGTRPYSNQPQHF
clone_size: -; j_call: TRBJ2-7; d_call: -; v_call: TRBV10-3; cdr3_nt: TGTGCCATCAGTGATCGGGGCCCGACCTACGAGCAGTACTTC; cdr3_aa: CAISDRGPTYEQYF
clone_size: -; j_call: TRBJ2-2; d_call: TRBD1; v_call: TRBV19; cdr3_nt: TGTGCCAGTACCCAAACCATACAGGGGTACGGGGAGCTGTTTTTT; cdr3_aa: CASTQTIQGYGELFF
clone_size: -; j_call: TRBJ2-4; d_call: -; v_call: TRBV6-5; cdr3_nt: TGTGCCAGCGGCCTCGGGGACTCAGCCAAAAACATTCAGTACTTC; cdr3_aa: CASGLGDSAKNIQYF
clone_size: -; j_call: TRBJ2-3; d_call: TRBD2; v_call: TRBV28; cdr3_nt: TGTGCCAGCAGCCCGGGAGGAAGCACAGATACGCAGTATTTT; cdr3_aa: CASSPGGSTDTQYF
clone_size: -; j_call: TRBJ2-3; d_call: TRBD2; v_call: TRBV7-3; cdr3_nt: TGTGCCAGCAGCTTAAGTTTACTAGCGGGAGGGGCTGATACGCAGTATTTT; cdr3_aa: CASSLSLLAGGADTQYF
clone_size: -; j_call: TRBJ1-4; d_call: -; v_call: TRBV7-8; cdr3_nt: TGTGCCAGCAGCCCGGGCCCCACTAATGAAAAACTGTTTTTT; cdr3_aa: CASSPGPTNEKLFF
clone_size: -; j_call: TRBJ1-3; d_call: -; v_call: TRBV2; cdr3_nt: TGTGCCAGCAGTGAACGGGGCAGGGGAGGCATCGGAAACACCATATATTTT; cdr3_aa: CASSERGRGGIGNTIYF
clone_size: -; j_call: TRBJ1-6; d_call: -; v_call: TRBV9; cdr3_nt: TGTGCCAGCAGCGTAGCCCAAGCGAGCTCCTATAATTCACCCCTCCACTTT; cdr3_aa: CASSVAQASSYNSPLHF
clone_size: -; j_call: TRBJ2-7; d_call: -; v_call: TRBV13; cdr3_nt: TGTGCCAGCAGCTTAAATGGGGGCTCCTACGAGCAGTACTTC; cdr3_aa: CASSLNGGSYEQYF
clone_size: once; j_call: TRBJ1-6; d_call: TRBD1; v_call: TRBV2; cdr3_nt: TGTGCCAGCCTTGAACAGGGGGTAAGGAATTCACCCCTCCACTTT; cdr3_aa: CASLEQGVRNSPLHF
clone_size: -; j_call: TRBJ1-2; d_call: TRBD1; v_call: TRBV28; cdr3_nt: TGTGCCAGCACCTTCCCCGAAGGACAGGGAGGACCGTATGGCTACACCTTC; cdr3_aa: CASTFPEGQGGPYGYTF
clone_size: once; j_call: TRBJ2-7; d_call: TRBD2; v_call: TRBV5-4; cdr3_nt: TGTGCCAGCAGCTTGGGACTAGCTGGGGGCTACGAGCAGTACTTC; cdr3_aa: CASSLGLAGGYEQYF
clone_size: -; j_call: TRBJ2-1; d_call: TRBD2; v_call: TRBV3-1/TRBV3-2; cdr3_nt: TGTGCCAGCAGCCAAGATCTCGAACTAGCGGGAACCTACAATGAGCAGTTCTTC; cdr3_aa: CASSQDLELAGTYNEQFF
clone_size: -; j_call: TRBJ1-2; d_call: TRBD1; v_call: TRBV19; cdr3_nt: TGTGCCAGTAGTCCTCCCAGGGGGGAGAACTATGGCTACACCTTC; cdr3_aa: CASSPPRGENYGYTF
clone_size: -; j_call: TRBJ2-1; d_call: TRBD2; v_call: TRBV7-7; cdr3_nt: TGTGCCAGCAGCTTAGGGCCGGCGGGAGGGTATGAGCAGTTCTTC; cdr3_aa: CASSLGPAGGYEQFF
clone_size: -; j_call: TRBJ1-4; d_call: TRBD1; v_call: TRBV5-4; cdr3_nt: TGTGCCAGCAGCCCCGGGACAGGGGGCGCCGGTGAGGAAAAACTGTTTTTT; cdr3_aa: CASSPGTGGAGEEKLFF
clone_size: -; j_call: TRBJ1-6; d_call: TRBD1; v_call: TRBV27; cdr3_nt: TGTGCCAGCAGCACGGGACAGCTCCGCAGCTCCTATAATTCACCCCTCCACTTT; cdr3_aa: CASSTGQLRSSYNSPLHF
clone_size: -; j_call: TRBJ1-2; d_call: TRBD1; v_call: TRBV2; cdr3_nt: TGTGCCAGCAGTGAGCAGGGGGCGGTCTATGGCTACACCTTC; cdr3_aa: CASSEQGAVYGYTF
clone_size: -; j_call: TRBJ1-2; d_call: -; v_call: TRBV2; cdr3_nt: TGTGCCAGCACTCCGAACTATGGCTACACCTTC; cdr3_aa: CASTPNYGYTF
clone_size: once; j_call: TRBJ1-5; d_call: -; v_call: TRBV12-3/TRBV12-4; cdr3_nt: TGTGCCAGCAGTTTTAAGGGGAAAAAGCCCCAGCATTTT; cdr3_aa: CASSFKGKKPQHF
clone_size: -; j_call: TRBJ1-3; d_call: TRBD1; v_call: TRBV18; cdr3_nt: TGTGCCAGCTCACCGACAGGGAACGGAAACACCATATATTTT; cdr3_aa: CASSPTGNGNTIYF
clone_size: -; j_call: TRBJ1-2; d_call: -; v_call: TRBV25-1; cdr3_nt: TGTGCCAGCGAGGGGCAGGGAGTCTATGGCTACACCTTC; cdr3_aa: CASEGQGVYGYTF
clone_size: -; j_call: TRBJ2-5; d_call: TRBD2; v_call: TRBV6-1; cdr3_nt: TGTGCCAGCAGTGAAGGTAGCGGGGGCCAGTGGTACCAAGAGACCCAGTACTTC; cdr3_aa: CASSEGSGGQWYQETQYF
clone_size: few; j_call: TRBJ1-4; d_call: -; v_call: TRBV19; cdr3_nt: TGTGCCAGTAGTACCGGAGGCCTGGGGGAAAAACTGTTTTTT; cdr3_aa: CASSTGGLGEKLFF
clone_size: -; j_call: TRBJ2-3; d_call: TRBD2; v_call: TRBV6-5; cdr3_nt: TGTGCCAGTCGGTCCGGGACTAGTCCGGATACGCAGTATTTT; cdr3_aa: CASRSGTSPDTQYF
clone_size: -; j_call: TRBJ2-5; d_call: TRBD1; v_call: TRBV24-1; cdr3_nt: TGTGCCACCCGTGGACAGGGTCAGACCCAGTACTTC; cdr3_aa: CATRGQGQTQYF
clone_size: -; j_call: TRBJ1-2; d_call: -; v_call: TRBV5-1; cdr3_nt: TGCGCCAGCAGCTTGGGGAGCTATGGCTACACCTTC; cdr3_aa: CASSLGSYGYTF
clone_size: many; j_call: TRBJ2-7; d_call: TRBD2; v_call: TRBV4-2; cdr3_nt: TGTGCCAGCAGCCAAGATGGCAGCGGGAGTAACGAGCAGTACTTC; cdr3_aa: CASSQDGSGSNEQYF
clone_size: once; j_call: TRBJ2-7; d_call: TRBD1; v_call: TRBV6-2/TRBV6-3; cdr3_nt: TGTGCCAGCAGTTACTCGCTGGTTGGCAGGGGGATCACCGAGCAGTACTTC; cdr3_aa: CASSYSLVGRGITEQYF
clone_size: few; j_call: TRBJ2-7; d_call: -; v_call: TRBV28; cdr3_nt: TGTGCCAGCAGTTTATTCCTGGGCAGGGGTTCGTACGAGCAGTACTTC; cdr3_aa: CASSLFLGRGSYEQYF
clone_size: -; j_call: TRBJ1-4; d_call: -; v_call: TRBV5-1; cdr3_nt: TGCGCCAGCAGCCCAGGGAAAACTAATGAAAAACTGTTTTTT; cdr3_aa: CASSPGKTNEKLFF
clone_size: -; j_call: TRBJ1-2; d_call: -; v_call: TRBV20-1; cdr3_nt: TGCAGTGCTGGGGTCTATGGCTACACCTTC; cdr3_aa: CSAGVYGYTF
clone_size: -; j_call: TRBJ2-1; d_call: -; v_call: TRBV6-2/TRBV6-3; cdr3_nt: TGTGCCAGCAGTTACCGGCTCAATGAGCAGTTCTTC; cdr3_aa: CASSYRLNEQFF